These 30 T cell receptor beta chains were all obtained from the same sample, sequenced in a study of blood T cells in healthy people across ages. The second PCR ran roughly 7 to 12 cycles with a sample-barcoded 5' primer and J-beta primers. TCRdb recomputed calls from the 5' RACE reads with MiXCR, one row per CDR3 protein. The sample yields about 1.4 million distinct CDR3 sequences, around 59% seen once. Sequences were obtained from blood. The receptor source for this set is a man between 18 and 29 years old in good health.

V is TRBV14 and J is TRBJ2-5, with TRBD1 matching 8 bases. V trimming: 11 bases; J trimming: 0 bases; junction bases outside the gene matches: 11. CDR3 length equals 15 residues. In germline, CDR1 is SGHDN, CDR2 FVKESK. The CDR3 is CARKRQGQYQETQYF. DNA of the CDR3: TGTGCCCGGAAAAGACAGGGGCAATACCAAGAGACCCAGTACTTC.

The chain uses TRBV20-1 and TRBJ2-1; TRBD2 aligns across 12 bases. The CDR3 spans 15 residues. V lost 1 base and J lost 8; bases outside the gene matches: 6. Germline CDR1 and CDR2: DFQATT and SNEGSKA (reference sequence). The CDR3 DNA follows: TGCAGTGCTAGAGGGCTAGCGGGGGGGCTCTATGAGCAGTTCTTC. Translated: CSARGLAGGLYEQFF.

DNA of the CDR3: TGTGCCAGCAGCGTGAGCTCCCCGACCGGGGAGCTGTTTTTT. Translating gives CASSVSSPTGELFF. The V gene is TRBV9, the J gene TRBJ2-2, with D hard to call. Germline CDR1 SGDLS, CDR2 YYNGEE. CDR3 size: 14 residues. With 2 bases removed from V and 5 bases from J, the gap between germline ends came to 10 bases.

V gene TRBV29-1 combines with J gene TRBJ1-1; a weak D match, TRBD1 (6 bases). V was shortened by 5 bases and J by 1 base, with 8 bases between the two germline ends. The V gene's germline CDR1 is SQVTM and CDR2 ANQGSEA. The CDR3 length is 12 residues. CDR3 nucleotides: TGCAGCGTTCCGACAGGGAACACTGAAGCTTTCTTT. This encodes CSVPTGNTEAFF.

CDR3 in DNA: TGTGCCAGCAAAAAAGGGGGGGGCTACGAGCAGTACTTC. This translates into CASKKGGGYEQYF. The V gene is TRBV6-6, the J gene TRBJ2-7; a possible D gene is TRBD2 (7 bases). Per the germline V gene, CDR1 is MNHNY and CDR2 is SVGAGI (reference sequence). Trimming left V 7 bases short and J 3 bases short, with 13 bases between. The CDR3 is 13 residues long.

V is TRBV5-1 and J is TRBJ2-4, with D unresolved. The DNA end is a closer match to TRBJ2-7, so the J assignment may be wrong. The CDR3 contains 18 residues. Germline V gene data show CDR1 as SGHRS and CDR2 as YFSETQ. The CDR3 DNA is TGCGCCAGCAGCTTGTCGCAGAACCGCCTTGCAAGCCCCTACGAGCAGTACTTC. Protein sequence: CASSLSQNRLASPYEQYF.

The J gene is TRBJ2-5, the V gene TRBV5-1, with 8 bases aligning to TRBD2. Germline values: CDR1 SGHRS, CDR2 YFSETQ. J lost 2 bases, V lost 0 bases, and 6 bases had no gene match. This CDR3 region has 16 residues. This chain's CDR3 is CASSLVQRGLQETQYF. The CDR3, as DNA: TGCGCCAGCAGCTTGGTCCAGCGGGGGCTACAAGAGACCCAGTACTTC.

J is TRBJ2-7 and V is TRBV29-1, with 11 bases that match TRBD1. The CDR3 runs to 14 residues. J gave up 4 bases and V 4 bases, and 6 bases lay outside the gene matches. Germline V gives CDR1 SQVTM, CDR2 ANQGSEA. The CDR3 loop reads CSVGGDRGIYEQYF. In DNA form, the CDR3 reads TGCAGCGTTGGAGGGGACAGGGGGATTTACGAGCAGTACTTC.

The CDR3 bases are TGTGCCAGCAGTGATTTGGCGGGGGGCGAGCAGTACTTC. Its protein is CASSDLAGGEQYF. This chain joins TRBV6-1 and TRBJ2-7, with 8 nucleotides matching TRBD2. Germline CDR1 is MNHNS and CDR2 is SASEGT. This CDR3 region has 13 residues. J lost 6 bases, V lost 3 bases, and 4 bases had no gene match.

This clonotype was seen more than once but under ten times. The chain recombines TRBV5-1 with TRBJ1-1; TRBD1 matches at 8 bases. The junction had 15 bases not matched to a gene; V was cut back by 3 bases and J by 5 bases. CDR1 is SGHRS, CDR2 YFSETQ, per germline. The CDR3 length is 17 residues. CDR3: CASSSTGTGQVRTEAFF. The CDR3 DNA is TGCGCCAGCAGCTCGACAGGGACAGGACAAGTGCGGACTGAAGCTTTCTTT.

V and J are TRBV7-7 and TRBJ2-5, with 10 bases fitting TRBD1. The CDR3 is 18 residues long. Germline lookup yields CDR1 SSHAT and CDR2 FNYEAQ (reference sequence). Trimming cost V 1 base and J 1 base; bases outside gene matches: 9. The CDR3 sequence is CASSLDFLDRGTQETQYF. Written as DNA, the CDR3 is TGTGCCAGCAGCTTAGATTTTCTGGACAGGGGGACCCAAGAGACCCAGTACTTC. Supplemented by reference TRBV7-7 and TRBJ2-5, the full variable domain reads GAGVSQSPRYKVTKRGQDVTLRCDPISSHATLYWYQQALGQGPEFLTYFNYEAQPDKSGLPSDRFSAERPEGSISTLTIQRTEQRDSAMYRCASSLDFLDRGTQETQYFGPGTRLLVL.

The chain combines TRBV4-2 with TRBJ2-7; 7 nucleotides agree with TRBD1. The CDR3 sequence is 15 residues long. V gave up 0 bases and J gave up 1 base; unmatched junction bases: 3. CDR1 and CDR2 from the germline V gene are LGHNA and YNFKEQ. CDR3 bases: TGTGCCAGCAGCCAAGAAGGGACAGTATCCTACGAGCAGTACTTC. Translation: CASSQEGTVSYEQYF.

This rearrangement joins TRBV12-3 or TRBV12-4 to TRBJ2-1; weak D call: TRBD2 (6 bases). Trimming cost V 5 bases and J 4 bases, with 15 bases left between them. There are 15 residues in the CDR3. CDR3 in DNA: TGTGCCAGCAGTCCACGGGAGAATCTTTACAATGAGCAGTTCTTC. This gives the protein CASSPRENLYNEQFF.

The genes are TRBV29-1 and TRBJ1-1; no clear D. Germline V gives CDR1 SQVTM, CDR2 ANQGSEA. Trimming stripped 4 bases from V and 7 bases from J, with 13 bases between. The CDR3 covers 12 residues. CDR3 in amino acids: CSVVVVGNEAFF. The CDR3 DNA reads TGCAGCGTTGTGGTGGTAGGGAATGAAGCTTTCTTT. Variable domain in full (rest from reference TRBV29-1 and TRBJ1-1): SAVISQKPSRDICQRGTSLTIQCQVDSQVTMMFWYRQQPGQSLTLIATANQGSEATYESGFVIDKFPISRPNLTFSTLTVSNMSPEDSSIYLCSVVVVGNEAFFGQGTRLTVV.

V usage is TRBV7-6 and J usage is TRBJ2-2; 13 bases align to TRBD2. The CDR3 extends over 18 amino acids. Trimming cost V 5 bases and J 4 bases; bases outside gene matches: 10. Germline loops: CDR1 SGHVS, CDR2 FNYEAQ. The CDR3: CASSPSTSGRALTGELFF. The CDR3 DNA reads as TGTGCCAGCAGCCCTTCAACTAGCGGGAGGGCCCTCACCGGGGAGCTGTTTTTT.

The V and J genes are TRBV7-2 and TRBJ2-7; unclear D gene. The germline V gene encodes CDR1 SGHTA and CDR2 FQGNSA. V lost 8 bases to trimming and J lost 3 bases, with 20 bases between them. This CDR3 has 15 residues. CDR3 nucleotide sequence: TGTGCCAGCCAAAGGATAGCTGCTGGGATCTACGAGCAGTACTTC. Amino acid sequence: CASQRIAAGIYEQYF.

This clonotype has a handful of counts. The chain links TRBV29-1 to TRBJ2-1; no definite D call. V lost 1 base and J lost 0, with 7 bases in between. Looked up from germline, CDR1 is SQVTM and CDR2 is ANQGSEA. The CDR3 totals 14 residues. CDR3 nucleotides: TGCAGCGTTGAAGTGGGCGGCTCCTACAATGAGCAGTTCTTC. This encodes CSVEVGGSYNEQFF.

The chain is built from TRBV6-6 and TRBJ2-7; TRBD1 might be the D (5 bases). Germline-derived CDR1 and CDR2 are MNHNY and SVGAGI (reference sequence). V was clipped by 4 bases and J by 7 bases, with 11 bases between them. The CDR3 covers 12 residues. Here the CDR3 DNA reads TGTGCCAGCAGTTTACAGGTGAGGGAGCAGTACTTC. Its protein product is CASSLQVREQYF.

The chain is built from TRBV29-1 and TRBJ2-7; D is undetermined. V was clipped by 2 bases and J by 10 bases, with 12 bases between them. Looked up from germline, CDR1 is SQVTM and CDR2 is ANQGSEA. CDR3 size: 11 residues. CDR3 sequence reads: CSVETRLAQYF. The DNA for the CDR3 is TGCAGCGTTGAAACCCGGTTGGCCCAGTACTTC.

V usage is TRBV6-2 or TRBV6-3 and J usage is TRBJ1-1; D is uncertain. The CDR3 contains 15 residues. V lost 2 bases to trimming and J lost 5 bases, with 15 bases between them. Per germline, CDR1 MNHEY and CDR2 SVGEGT. The CDR3 DNA is TGTGCCAGCAGTTACCAAACTTCCCCGGTAACTGAAGCTTTCTTT. It specifies CASSYQTSPVTEAFF.

The rearrangement uses TRBV20-1 and TRBJ2-4; TRBD1 matches 7 bases. CDR3 length equals 12 residues. The V segment lost 5 bases and the J segment 7 bases; nucleotides outside the gene matches: 5. Germline CDR1 reads DFQATT; CDR2 reads SNEGSKA (reference sequence). The CDR3, as DNA: TGCAGTGCTGCCCCGACAGGGAACATTCAGTACTTC. Its translation: CSAAPTGNIQYF.

A few counts support this clonotype. V and J are TRBV7-2 and TRBJ1-1; no clear D gene. CDR3 size: 14 residues. The V gene's germline CDR1 is SGHTA and CDR2 FQGNSA. Trimming stripped 5 bases from V and 1 base from J, with 11 bases between. CDR3 loop: CASSLDSANTEAFF. The DNA for the CDR3 is TGTGCCAGCAGCCTAGACTCGGCGAACACTGAAGCTTTCTTT.

This clonotype was observed a few times. This chain connects TRBV28 to TRBJ2-4, with D possibly TRBD1 on 5 matching bases. This CDR3 comprises 17 residues. Germline V gene data show CDR1 as MDHEN and CDR2 as SYDVKM. The V end was cut by 4 bases, the J end by 0 bases, with 16 bases between. This CDR3 is CASSSLKTALAKNIQYF. In DNA form, the CDR3 reads TGTGCCAGCAGTTCCTTAAAGACAGCACTAGCCAAAAACATTCAGTACTTC.

In its sample, this clonotype was seen a few times. The gene calls are TRBV4-2 and TRBJ2-3; D unclear. Germline V gene lookup returns CDR1 LGHNA and CDR2 YNFKEQ. The CDR3 has 13 amino acids. Trimming shortened V by 2 bases and J by 1 base, and 4 bases separated the two germline ends. The CDR3 region has the DNA TGTGCCAGCAGCCAACCGGGCACAGATACGCAGTATTTT. Amino acids: CASSQPGTDTQYF.

The rearrangement links TRBV20-1 to TRBJ1-4; 7 positions match TRBD1. This CDR3 region has 14 residues. Germline V gene data show CDR1 as DFQATT and CDR2 as SNEGSKA (reference sequence). Losses at the gene ends were 1 base for V and 7 bases for J; bases not matched to a gene: 6. The CDR3 DNA reads TGCAGTGCTAGAGCGACAGGGTCTGGTGAAAAACTGTTTTTT. Amino acid sequence: CSARATGSGEKLFF.

The rearrangement joins TRBV7-2 to TRBJ2-4; 8 bases align to TRBD2. This CDR3 has 16 amino acids. Germline loops: CDR1 SGHTA, CDR2 FQGNSA. V lost 3 bases to trimming and J lost 3 bases; unmatched junction nucleotides: 7. The CDR3 loop reads CASSFLDAGGKNIQYF. For the CDR3, the DNA is TGTGCCAGCAGCTTTTTGGATGCGGGGGGCAAAAACATTCAGTACTTC.

This chain joins TRBV2 and TRBJ2-1; tentative D call: TRBD2 (5 bases). The V gene lost 2 bases and the J gene lost 8 bases, with 10 bases spanning the gap. Looked up from germline, CDR1 is SNHLY and CDR2 is FYNNEI. There are 13 residues in the CDR3. CDR3 in DNA: TGTGCCAGCAGTGAATTCCGGGGATATGAGCAGTTCTTC. Amino acid sequence: CASSEFRGYEQFF.

The chain employs TRBV14 and TRBJ2-7; 8 bases agree with TRBD2. The ends lost 2 bases at V and 5 bases at J; junction bases unmatched: 8. This CDR3 contains 15 residues. CDR1 is SGHDN, CDR2 FVKESK, per germline. CDR3 nucleotides: TGTGCCAGCAGCCAAACCGCCCGGACTAGCAACGAGCAGTACTTC. It is translated as CASSQTARTSNEQYF.

This chain links TRBV7-9 with TRBJ2-7; 9 bases match TRBD2. The trim removed 10 bases at V and 6 bases at J, leaving 4 bases unmatched. The germline gives CDR1 SEHNR, CDR2 FQNEAQ (reference sequence). This CDR3 has 11 residues. In nucleotides, the CDR3 is TGTGCCATAGCGGGAGCTGGCGAGCAGTACTTC. This translates into CAIAGAGEQYF.

In this sample, this clonotype turned up many times. The J gene is TRBJ2-5, the V gene TRBV20-1; D may be TRBD1 (6 bases). Looked up from germline, CDR1 is DFQATT and CDR2 is SNEGSKA (reference sequence). This CDR3 has 13 residues. Trimming cost V 0 bases and J 5 bases, with 10 bases left between them. CDR3 region: CSARDGGWETQYF. The DNA for the CDR3 is TGCAGTGCTAGAGATGGGGGCTGGGAGACCCAGTACTTC.